The 25 T cell receptor beta chains given below trace back to one sample, sequenced in a study of cytomegalovirus exposure and HLA in healthy donors (dated by TCRdb to 2017 to 2019). The method behind the library was the immunoSEQ multiplex PCR assay. For the multiplex PCR, a mixture combining 60 forward primers for TCR Vbeta segments and 13 reverse primers for TCR Jbeta segments was used. TCRdb carries this immuneACCESS record with in-frame sequences only. Its versions omit some clonotypes, under half of them owing to an unresolved V gene in the studies checked, with the rest unexplained. Present in this sample are about 140,000 clones, less than 85% of which were seen just once. Jointly, the top ten make up roughly 8.8% of the sample. The specimen was PBMCs. The source is a woman between 45 and 65 years old in good health and CMV-seropositive.

V and J are TRBV19 and TRBJ2-3, with TRBD1 identical over 8 bases. Trimming at V came to 6 bases and at J to 4 bases, leaving 9 bases not matched to a gene. The CDR3 spans 15 residues. Germline V gene sequence: CDR1 LNHDA, CDR2 SQIVND (reference sequence). The CDR3 is CASSGQGGGADTQYF. DNA for the CDR3: TGTGCCAGTAGCGGACAGGGTGGAGGCGCAGATACGCAGTATTTT.

V gene TRBV29-1 combines with J gene TRBJ1-2, with D unresolved. The CDR3 sequence is 14 residues long. Trimming removed 7 bases from V and 1 base from J, with 16 bases in between. Per the germline V gene, CDR1 is SQVTM and CDR2 is ANQGSEA. CDR3 DNA sequence: TGCAGCGCGTTCCTTCAACAGTTTAACTATGGCTACACCTTC. Its protein product is CSAFLQQFNYGYTF. Complete variable domain (other parts from reference TRBV29-1 and TRBJ1-2): SAVISQKPSRDICQRGTSLTIQCQVDSQVTMMFWYRQQPGQSLTLIATANQGSEATYESGFVIDKFPISRPNLTFSTLTVSNMSPEDSSIYLCSAFLQQFNYGYTFGSGTRLTVV.

This sequence joins TRBV5-1 and TRBJ2-1, with D possibly matching TRBD1 (5 bases). CDR3 size: 15 residues. The V end was cut by 0 bases, the J end by 5 bases, with 12 bases between. Germline assignment: CDR1 SGHRS and CDR2 YFSETQ. Here the CDR3 reads CASSLAHYRNNEQFF. Here the CDR3 DNA reads TGCGCCAGCAGCTTGGCTCACTACAGGAACAATGAGCAGTTCTTC.

The chain carries TRBV7-9 and TRBJ1-6; 9 nucleotides agree with TRBD1. The CDR3 length is 15 residues. Germline V gene lookup returns CDR1 SEHNR and CDR2 FQNEAQ (reference sequence). Trimming cost V 3 bases and J 8 bases; bases outside gene matches: 5. The CDR3 spells CASSLGGQGDSPLHF. CDR3 DNA: TGTGCCAGCAGCTTGGGGGGACAGGGAGATTCACCCCTCCACTTT.

This clone was detected only a few times. This chain joins TRBV7-3 and TRBJ2-2; 7 positions match TRBD1. The germline V gene encodes CDR1 SGHTA and CDR2 FQGTGA. This CDR3 has 16 residues. Trimming removed 5 bases from V and 4 bases from J; junction bases left unmatched: 10. In nucleotides, the CDR3 is TGTGCCAGCAGCCGTCTCGGGACAGCCGCCACCGGGGAGCTGTTTTTT. It encodes CASSRLGTAATGELFF.

The chain carries TRBV10-3 and TRBJ2-5, with D possibly TRBD2 on 5 matching bases. CDR1 is ENHRY, CDR2 SYGVKD, per germline. CDR3 length: 12 residues. V lost 4 bases and J lost 5, with 8 bases in between. CDR3 residues: CAISAPGETQYF. Written as DNA, the CDR3 is TGTGCCATCAGTGCCCCGGGGGAGACCCAGTACTTC.

The CDR3 DNA sequence: TGCAGCGTTGAAGGACAGAGATCCTACAATGAGCAGTTCTTC. Translated: CSVEGQRSYNEQFF. V and J are TRBV29-1 and TRBJ2-1; D is perhaps TRBD1 (5 bases). The germline CDR1 and CDR2 sequences are SQVTM and ANQGSEA. CDR3 size: 14 residues. Between the trimmed V and J ends, which lost 1 base and 1 base, there was a span of 8 bases.

The genes are TRBV5-1 and TRBJ1-1; no reliable D call. Germline V gene lookup returns CDR1 SGHRS and CDR2 YFSETQ. V lost 0 bases and J 3 bases, leaving 9 bases between the germline ends. The CDR3 consists of 14 residues. In nucleotides, the CDR3 is TGCGCCAGCAGCTTGGACCGCCGGGACACTGAAGCTTTCTTT. This gives the protein CASSLDRRDTEAFF. Variable domain in full (rest from reference TRBV5-1 and TRBJ1-1): KAGVTQTPRYLIKTRGQQVTLSCSPISGHRSVSWYQQTPGQGLQFLFEYFSETQRNKGNFPGRFSGRQFSNSRSEMNVSTLELGDSALYLCASSLDRRDTEAFFGQGTRLTVV.

The rearrangement links TRBV29-1 to TRBJ2-7; 8 nucleotides align to TRBD1. J gave up 3 bases and V 6 bases, and 7 bases lay outside the gene matches. CDR1 SQVTM and CDR2 ANQGSEA come from the germline V gene. The CDR3 is made up of 13 amino acids. As DNA, the CDR3 is TGCAGCGTAACCGAGACAGGGGACTACGAGCAGTACTTC. Translation: CSVTETGDYEQYF.

V is TRBV25-1 and J is TRBJ2-7; 7 bases agree with TRBD1. Germline V gene sequence: CDR1 MGHDK, CDR2 SYGVNS. The CDR3 length is 16 residues. Trimming at V came to 4 bases and at J to 1 base, leaving 10 bases not matched to a gene. The CDR3 coding sequence is TGTGCCAGCAGTGCCACCCGGACAGGCGATTCCTACGAGCAGTACTTC. Translated: CASSATRTGDSYEQYF.

This clone occurred a few times. The chain carries TRBV27 and TRBJ2-5; possibly TRBD1 for D (6 bases). Germline-derived CDR1 and CDR2 are MNHEY and SMNVEV (reference sequence). With 0 bases removed from V and 9 bases from J, the gap between germline ends came to 17 bases. The CDR3 extends over 15 amino acids. The CDR3 reads CASSLSLTGRAAQYF. The CDR3 DNA sequence: TGTGCCAGCAGTTTATCCCTCACAGGGCGCGCGGCCCAGTACTTC.

This clone has just a few counts. The chain is built from TRBV27 and TRBJ1-1; D unclear. In germline, CDR1 is MNHEY, CDR2 SMNVEV (reference sequence). The CDR3 length is 13 residues. V lost 4 bases and J lost 0, with 6 bases in between. For the CDR3, the DNA is TGTGCCAGCAGTTCACAGATGAACACTGAAGCTTTCTTT. Amino acid sequence: CASSSQMNTEAFF.

The chain employs TRBV29-1 and TRBJ2-5; TRBD2 matches at 12 bases. Trimming cost V 3 bases and J 5 bases; bases outside gene matches: 1. The CDR3 is made up of 13 amino acids. The germline gives CDR1 SQVTM, CDR2 ANQGSEA. The chain's CDR3 is CSVDLAGGETQYF. The CDR3 DNA reads TGCAGCGTTGATCTAGCGGGGGGGGAGACCCAGTACTTC.

This clone was seen only a few times. The chain joins TRBV7-9 to TRBJ2-3, with D perhaps TRBD2 (5 bases). The ends were cut back, 2 bases at V and 0 bases at J, with 12 bases in the middle. Per germline, CDR1 SEHNR and CDR2 FQNEAQ (reference sequence). The CDR3 runs 16 residues. CDR3 residues: CASSLRGDPSTDTQYF. The CDR3, as DNA: TGTGCCAGCAGCTTACGGGGAGACCCTAGCACAGATACGCAGTATTTT.

The genes are TRBV30 and TRBJ2-7; 7 bases match TRBD1. CDR3 length: 14 amino acids. Trimming removed 4 bases from V and 2 bases from J; junction bases left unmatched: 8. Germline CDR1 is GTSNPN and CDR2 is SVGIG (reference sequence). The DNA for the CDR3 is TGTGCCTGGATTGCAAAGGGGGCGACCTACGAGCAGTACTTC. Its translation is CAWIAKGATYEQYF.

The chain carries TRBV19 and TRBJ2-1; TRBD2 might be the D (5 bases). Germline CDR1 LNHDA, CDR2 SQIVND (reference sequence). With 4 bases removed from V and 14 bases from J, the gap between germline ends came to 21 bases. This CDR3 has 14 amino acids. CDR3 sequence reads: CASSSALGGRPKFF. The CDR3 DNA is TGTGCCAGTAGTAGTGCCCTTGGAGGACGTCCTAAGTTCTTC.

This chain connects TRBV28 to TRBJ1-2; the D gene is possibly TRBD1 (6 bases). The CDR3 is 13 residues long. With 7 bases removed from V and 4 bases from J, the gap between germline ends came to 13 bases. Per germline, CDR1 MDHEN and CDR2 SYDVKM. This CDR3 is CASTENRVYGYTF. The CDR3 DNA follows: TGTGCCAGCACCGAGAACAGGGTCTATGGCTACACCTTC.

The chain carries TRBV5-1 and TRBJ2-5, with a tentative D call TRBD2 (5 bases). The closer fit of TRBJ2-7 to the DNA end suggests the J call may be wrong. The CDR3 length is 14 residues. CDR1 SGHRS and CDR2 YFSETQ come from the germline V gene. In nucleotides, the CDR3 is TGCGCCAGCAGCTTAGACACTAGCTCCTACGAGCAGTACTTC. Protein sequence: CASSLDTSSYEQYF.

The chain recombines TRBV5-1 with TRBJ2-3; perhaps TRBD1 as D (5 bases). This CDR3 has 16 residues. Germline V lookup: CDR1 SGHRS, CDR2 YFSETQ. Trimming took off 0 bases at V and 2 bases at J, with 13 bases between the two ends. CDR3 sequence reads: CASSLEGRVPTDTQYF. Written as DNA, the CDR3 is TGCGCCAGCAGCTTGGAGGGCAGGGTTCCCACAGATACGCAGTATTTT.

The chain employs TRBV15 and TRBJ2-3, with no clear D. The V end lost 6 bases, the J end lost 2 bases, and 9 bases lay between the germline ends. The germline V gene encodes CDR1 LNHNV and CDR2 YYDKDF (reference sequence). The CDR3 extends over 13 amino acids. This chain's CDR3 is CATRQTYTDTQYF. The CDR3 bases are TGTGCCACCAGACAGACATACACAGATACGCAGTATTTT. The variable domain in full, completed from reference TRBV15 and TRBJ2-3, reads DAMVIQNPRYQVTQFGKPVTLSCSQTLNHNVMYWYQQKSSQAPKLLFHYYDKDFNNEADTPDNFQSRRPNTSFCFLDIRSPGLGDTAMYLCATRQTYTDTQYFGPGTRLTVL.

This rearrangement joins TRBV23-1 to TRBJ2-2; 9 nucleotides align to TRBD1. TRBV23-1 is marked as an open reading frame, function uncertain. Trimming took 2 bases from V and 6 from J; bases not matched to a gene: 7. CDR3 size: 16 residues. The CDR3 loop is CASSQPGQGEAGELFF. In DNA, the CDR3 is TGCGCCAGCAGTCAACCGGGACAGGGTGAAGCCGGGGAGCTGTTTTTT.

The genes are TRBV5-8 and TRBJ2-6, with 7 bases matching TRBD1. V dropped 1 base and J dropped 0; count of bases not matched to a gene: 4. CDR3 length equals 17 residues. Germline V gene lookup returns CDR1 SGHTS and CDR2 YDEGEE. DNA for the CDR3: TGTGCCAGCAGCTTGTACAGGGGTGACTCTGGGGCCAACGTCCTGACTTTC. Translated, it gives CASSLYRGDSGANVLTF.

The rearrangement links TRBV28 to TRBJ1-2, with D unclear. The V gene lost 4 bases and the J gene lost 6 bases, with 18 bases spanning the gap. There are 15 residues in the CDR3. Germline lookup yields CDR1 MDHEN and CDR2 SYDVKM. The CDR3 nucleotides are TGTGCCAGCAGTTCCAGCACGTATTCCCTAGATGGCTACACCTTC. Residues: CASSSSTYSLDGYTF.

V gene TRBV6-5 combines with J gene TRBJ1-1; D is ambiguous. Trimming removed 6 bases from V and 4 bases from J, with 6 bases in between. CDR1 MNHEY and CDR2 SVGAGI come from the germline V gene. This CDR3 has 11 residues. The CDR3 DNA reads as TGTGCCAGCAGATTCTTCACTGAAGCTTTCTTT. This encodes CASRFFTEAFF.

The chain joins TRBV7-2 to TRBJ2-5; D is perhaps TRBD1 (6 bases). The DNA end favors TRBJ2-7, so the J call may be wrong. The CDR3 is made up of 13 amino acids. CDR1 is SGHTA, CDR2 FQGNSA, per germline. Written as DNA, the CDR3 is TGTGCCAGCAGCTTAGGCAGGGGCTACGAGCAGTACTTC. It translates to CASSLGRGYEQYF.